A selection of T cell receptor beta chains follows, all from one sample in a study of T cells in localized non-small cell lung cancer. The table came from immunoSEQ multiplex PCR; TCRdb's copy has only in-frame clones and leaves some out. Among around 70,000 clones listed, 84% were seen once. The sequences come from peripheral blood, collected before any cancer treatment. All receptors derive from a female donor over 55 with stage I lung adenocarcinoma. The CDR3 runs from the conserved cysteine through the conserved F or W. D genes are given only for firm matches. Not all rows give a size; the values are once, few, many and, for expanded clones, a class.

clone size: NA; CDR3 length: 15; J gene: TRBJ1-2; D gene: TRBD1; V gene: TRBV2; CDR3 protein: CASQGGTGGGYGYTF; CDR3 DNA: TGTGCCAGCCAGGGAGGGACAGGGGGTGGCTATGGCTACACCTTC
clone size: NA; CDR3 length: 15; J gene: TRBJ1-1; D gene: NA; V gene: TRBV7-9; CDR3 protein: CASSLRSGGGTEAFF; CDR3 DNA: TGTGCCAGCAGCTTACGAAGTGGGGGTGGCACTGAAGCTTTCTTT
clone size: NA; CDR3 length: 17; J gene: TRBJ1-4; D gene: NA; V gene: TRBV7-2; CDR3 protein: CASSLERGAGPYEKLFF; CDR3 DNA: TGTGCCAGCAGCTTAGAGCGTGGAGCGGGACCCTATGAAAAACTGTTTTTT
clone size: NA; CDR3 length: 14; J gene: TRBJ2-7; D gene: NA; V gene: TRBV2; CDR3 protein: CASTPGTHSYEQYF; CDR3 DNA: TGTGCCAGCACCCCCGGGACACACTCCTACGAGCAGTACTTC
clone size: NA; CDR3 length: 15; J gene: TRBJ1-2; D gene: NA; V gene: TRBV6-6; CDR3 protein: CASSYSQYPNYGYTF; CDR3 DNA: TGTGCCAGCAGTTACTCTCAGTACCCTAACTATGGCTACACCTTC
clone size: NA; CDR3 length: 13; J gene: TRBJ1-3; D gene: NA; V gene: TRBV7-2; CDR3 protein: CASSPGPGNTIYF; CDR3 DNA: TGTGCCAGCAGCCCAGGGCCTGGAAACACCATATATTTT
clone size: NA; CDR3 length: 12; J gene: TRBJ1-3; D gene: NA; V gene: TRBV29-1; CDR3 protein: CSVGSSGNTIYF; CDR3 DNA: TGCAGCGTTGGCAGCTCTGGAAACACCATATATTTT
clone size: NA; CDR3 length: 15; J gene: TRBJ2-3; D gene: TRBD2; V gene: TRBV11-3; CDR3 protein: CASSFSGGGTDTQYF; CDR3 DNA: TGTGCCAGCAGCTTTAGCGGGGGGGGCACAGATACGCAGTATTTT
clone size: NA; CDR3 length: 15; J gene: TRBJ2-1; D gene: TRBD2; V gene: TRBV2; CDR3 protein: CASSYGLAGVSEQFF; CDR3 DNA: TGTGCCAGCAGTTACGGGCTAGCGGGAGTAAGTGAGCAGTTCTTC
clone size: NA; CDR3 length: 13; J gene: TRBJ2-7; D gene: NA; V gene: TRBV5-4; CDR3 protein: CASSLDQAHEQYF; CDR3 DNA: TGTGCCAGCAGCTTGGATCAGGCTCACGAGCAGTACTTC
clone size: NA; CDR3 length: 13; J gene: TRBJ2-3; D gene: NA; V gene: TRBV7-9; CDR3 protein: CASSLEGGSTQYF; CDR3 DNA: TGTGCCAGCAGCTTAGAGGGCGGTAGTACGCAGTATTTT
clone size: NA; CDR3 length: 17; J gene: TRBJ1-4; D gene: TRBD1; V gene: TRBV18; CDR3 protein: CASSGQVEGETNEKLFF; CDR3 DNA: TGTGCCAGCTCAGGACAGGTTGAAGGTGAAACTAATGAAAAACTGTTTTTT
clone size: NA; CDR3 length: 13; J gene: TRBJ2-7; D gene: NA; V gene: TRBV28; CDR3 protein: CASSTPETYEQYF; CDR3 DNA: TGTGCCAGCAGCACCCCCGAGACCTACGAGCAGTACTTC
clone size: NA; CDR3 length: 16; J gene: TRBJ1-4; D gene: NA; V gene: TRBV19; CDR3 protein: CASSIGRERTNEKLFF; CDR3 DNA: TGTGCCAGTAGTATTGGCAGGGAACGAACTAATGAAAAACTGTTTTTT
clone size: NA; CDR3 length: 16; J gene: TRBJ2-3; D gene: NA; V gene: TRBV5-4; CDR3 protein: CASSPRPPGDTDTQYF; CDR3 DNA: TGTGCCAGCAGCCCGCGGCCCCCCGGGGACACAGATACGCAGTATTTT
clone size: NA; CDR3 length: 16; J gene: TRBJ2-1; D gene: TRBD2; V gene: TRBV9; CDR3 protein: CASSVEAGSSYNEQFF; CDR3 DNA: TGTGCCAGCAGCGTAGAAGCGGGGAGCTCCTACAATGAGCAGTTCTTC
clone size: NA; CDR3 length: 15; J gene: TRBJ1-1; D gene: NA; V gene: TRBV6-5; CDR3 protein: CASSHLKEANTEAFF; CDR3 DNA: TGTGCCAGCAGCCACCTAAAGGAGGCGAACACTGAAGCTTTCTTT
clone size: once; CDR3 length: 19; J gene: TRBJ2-7; D gene: TRBD2; V gene: TRBV7-2; CDR3 protein: CASSRQFRLAGNGRDEQYF; CDR3 DNA: TGTGCCAGCAGCCGCCAATTCAGACTAGCGGGAAACGGCCGAGACGAGCAGTACTTC
clone size: NA; CDR3 length: 16; J gene: TRBJ2-5; D gene: TRBD2; V gene: TRBV5-1; CDR3 protein: CASSRNRLAGAETQYF; CDR3 DNA: TGCGCCAGCAGCCGCAACCGACTAGCGGGGGCTGAGACCCAGTACTTC
clone size: NA; CDR3 length: 15; J gene: TRBJ1-1; D gene: NA; V gene: TRBV15; CDR3 protein: CATSISGTPRREAFF; CDR3 DNA: TGTGCCACCAGCATCTCCGGGACCCCGAGGCGTGAAGCTTTCTTT
clone size: NA; CDR3 length: 14; J gene: TRBJ1-2; D gene: NA; V gene: TRBV9; CDR3 protein: CASSVGPTNYGYTF; CDR3 DNA: TGTGCCAGCAGCGTTGGACCGACTAACTATGGCTACACCTTC
clone size: once; CDR3 length: 14; J gene: TRBJ2-2; D gene: TRBD2; V gene: TRBV10-3; CDR3 protein: CASKPGLASGELFF; CDR3 DNA: TGTGCCAGCAAGCCGGGACTAGCGAGCGGGGAGCTGTTTTTT
clone size: NA; CDR3 length: 17; J gene: TRBJ2-1; D gene: TRBD2; V gene: TRBV5-1; CDR3 protein: CASSSGLAGPDYNEQFF; CDR3 DNA: TGCGCCAGCAGCTCAGGACTAGCTGGCCCGGACTACAATGAGCAGTTCTTC
clone size: NA; CDR3 length: 14; J gene: TRBJ2-7; D gene: TRBD1; V gene: TRBV19; CDR3 protein: CASSSYLQGGEQYF; CDR3 DNA: TGTGCCAGTAGTTCCTACCTACAGGGGGGCGAGCAGTACTTC
clone size: NA; CDR3 length: 16; J gene: TRBJ2-3; D gene: NA; V gene: TRBV18; CDR3 protein: CASSRLGQASTDTQYF; CDR3 DNA: TGTGCCAGCTCACGGCTAGGCCAAGCTAGCACAGATACGCAGTATTTT
clone size: NA; CDR3 length: 15; J gene: TRBJ2-7; D gene: TRBD2; V gene: TRBV27; CDR3 protein: CASSFGLAANYEQYF; CDR3 DNA: TGTGCCAGCAGTTTCGGACTAGCGGCAAACTACGAGCAGTACTTC
clone size: NA; CDR3 length: 15; J gene: TRBJ2-7; D gene: NA; V gene: TRBV7-9; CDR3 protein: CASTPGSGLSYEQYF; CDR3 DNA: TGTGCCAGCACCCCGGGGTCGGGGCTTTCCTACGAGCAGTACTTC
clone size: NA; CDR3 length: 16; J gene: TRBJ2-3; D gene: NA; V gene: TRBV7-2; CDR3 protein: CASSPLGRGATDTQYF; CDR3 DNA: TGTGCCAGCAGCCCACTAGGGAGGGGGGCCACAGATACGCAGTATTTT
clone size: NA; CDR3 length: 12; J gene: TRBJ2-7; D gene: NA; V gene: TRBV2; CDR3 protein: CASSSDSFEQYF; CDR3 DNA: TGTGCCAGCAGCTCTGACTCCTTCGAGCAGTACTTC
clone size: NA; CDR3 length: 16; J gene: TRBJ2-5; D gene: NA; V gene: TRBV11-3; CDR3 protein: CASSPRGALEGETQYF; CDR3 DNA: TGTGCCAGCAGCCCCAGGGGAGCCCTTGAGGGAGAGACCCAGTACTTC
clone size: NA; CDR3 length: 20; J gene: TRBJ1-4; D gene: TRBD1; V gene: TRBV14; CDR3 protein: CASSQERFSGRDSHREKLFF; CDR3 DNA: TGTGCCAGCAGCCAAGAACGCTTTAGTGGCCGGGACAGCCATAGGGAAAAACTGTTTTTT
clone size: NA; CDR3 length: 13; J gene: TRBJ1-2; D gene: NA; V gene: TRBV12-5; CDR3 protein: CASGLQGRYGYTF; CDR3 DNA: TGTGCTAGTGGTTTGCAGGGCAGATATGGCTACACCTTC
clone size: NA; CDR3 length: 13; J gene: TRBJ2-7; D gene: TRBD2; V gene: TRBV7-9; CDR3 protein: CASSSPAGDEQYF; CDR3 DNA: TGTGCCAGCAGCTCCCCGGCGGGGGACGAGCAGTACTTC
clone size: once; CDR3 length: 11; J gene: TRBJ1-4; D gene: NA; V gene: TRBV29-1; CDR3 protein: CSVEAGEKLFF; CDR3 DNA: TGCAGCGTTGAAGCAGGTGAAAAACTGTTTTTT
clone size: NA; CDR3 length: 15; J gene: TRBJ2-7; D gene: NA; V gene: TRBV5-4; CDR3 protein: CASSRPGVGPYEQYF; CDR3 DNA: TGTGCCAGTTCCCGGCCGGGAGTCGGGCCCTACGAGCAGTACTTC
clone size: NA; CDR3 length: 12; J gene: TRBJ1-2; D gene: TRBD1; V gene: TRBV2; CDR3 protein: CASRDRGHGYTF; CDR3 DNA: TGTGCCAGCCGGGACAGGGGGCATGGCTACACCTTC
clone size: NA; CDR3 length: 12; J gene: TRBJ2-3; D gene: NA; V gene: TRBV5-1; CDR3 protein: CASSKSTDTQYF; CDR3 DNA: TGCGCCAGCAGCAAGAGCACAGATACGCAGTATTTT
clone size: NA; CDR3 length: 15; J gene: TRBJ2-2; D gene: TRBD1; V gene: TRBV2; CDR3 protein: CASLFDRGNTGELFF; CDR3 DNA: TGTGCCAGCCTTTTCGACAGGGGGAACACCGGGGAGCTGTTTTTT
clone size: NA; CDR3 length: 12; J gene: TRBJ2-4; D gene: NA; V gene: TRBV5-1; CDR3 protein: CASSPTGNIQYF; CDR3 DNA: TGCGCCAGCAGCCCCACGGGAAACATTCAGTACTTC
clone size: NA; CDR3 length: 15; J gene: TRBJ1-5; D gene: NA; V gene: TRBV6-6; CDR3 protein: CASSTRDPPNQPQHF; CDR3 DNA: TGTGCCAGCAGTACCCGGGACCCACCCAATCAGCCCCAGCATTTT
clone size: once; CDR3 length: 13; J gene: TRBJ1-4; D gene: TRBD1; V gene: TRBV29-1; CDR3 protein: CSVGTGGREKLFF; CDR3 DNA: TGCAGCGTAGGGACAGGGGGCAGGGAAAAACTGTTTTTT
clone size: NA; CDR3 length: 17; J gene: TRBJ1-1; D gene: NA; V gene: TRBV19; CDR3 protein: CASSMDRLGPVNTEAFF; CDR3 DNA: TGTGCCAGTAGTATGGATCGCTTGGGACCGGTGAACACTGAAGCTTTCTTT
clone size: NA; CDR3 length: 12; J gene: TRBJ2-3; D gene: NA; V gene: TRBV7-3; CDR3 protein: CASSFSEGTQYF; CDR3 DNA: TGTGCCAGCAGCTTTTCGGAGGGGACGCAGTATTTT